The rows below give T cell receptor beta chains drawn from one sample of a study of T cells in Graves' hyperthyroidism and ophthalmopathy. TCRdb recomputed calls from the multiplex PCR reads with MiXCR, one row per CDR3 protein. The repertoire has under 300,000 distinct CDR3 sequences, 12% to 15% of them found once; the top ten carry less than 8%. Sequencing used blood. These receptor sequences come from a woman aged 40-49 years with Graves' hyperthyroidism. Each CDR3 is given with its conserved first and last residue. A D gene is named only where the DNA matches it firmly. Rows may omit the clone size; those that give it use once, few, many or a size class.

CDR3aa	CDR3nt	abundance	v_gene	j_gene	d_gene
CASTLIGGNPATQYF	TGTGCCAGCACCCTGATCGGGGGAAACCCAGCGACCCAGTACTTC	few	TRBV6-2/TRBV6-3	TRBJ2-5	NA
CASSLGTSGSWTQYF	TGTGCCAGCAGCTTAGGGACTAGCGGGAGTTGGACGCAGTATTTT	few	TRBV7-9	TRBJ2-3	TRBD2
CASSPRTGGYEQYF	TGTGCCAGCTCACCTAGGACAGGTGGCTACGAGCAGTACTTC	many	TRBV18	TRBJ2-7	TRBD1
CSVELAGVSGNEQFF	TGCAGCGTTGAACTAGCGGGAGTCTCCGGCAATGAGCAGTTCTTC	few	TRBV29-1	TRBJ2-1	TRBD2
CASSTTGIETQYF	TGTGCCAGTAGTACGACAGGGATTGAGACCCAGTACTTC	many	TRBV19	TRBJ2-5	TRBD1
CAWNPLEGNSPLHF	TGTGCCTGGAACCCCCTCGAGGGGAATTCACCCCTCCACTTT	many	TRBV30	TRBJ1-6	NA
CASSLSGVGTKTQYF	TGTGCCAGCAGTCTCAGCGGCGTGGGCACAAAGACGCAGTATTTT	NA	TRBV12-3/TRBV12-4	TRBJ2-3	NA
CSVLRGSYTGELFF	TGCAGCGTTCTGCGTGGGAGCTACACCGGGGAGCTGTTTTTT	many	TRBV29-1	TRBJ2-2	NA
CASSRTSGTMETQYF	TGTGCCAGCAGCCGGACTAGCGGGACGATGGAGACCCAGTACTTC	NA	TRBV11-2	TRBJ2-5	TRBD2
CASSPWTKSYEQYF	TGTGCCAGCAGCCCCTGGACCAAGTCCTACGAGCAGTACTTC	few	TRBV9	TRBJ2-7	NA
CASSPAGGTEAFF	TGTGCCAGCTCACCCGCAGGGGGCACTGAAGCTTTCTTT	many	TRBV18	TRBJ1-1	TRBD1
CAWRPGQGRNEKLFF	TGTGCCTGGAGGCCTGGTCAGGGCCGTAATGAAAAACTGTTTTTT	NA	TRBV30	TRBJ1-4	NA
CAWSVGPDQETQYF	TGTGCCTGGAGTGTCGGCCCCGATCAAGAGACCCAGTACTTC	NA	TRBV30	TRBJ2-5	NA
CASRRDSPNQPQHF	TGTGCCAGCAGACGGGACAGCCCCAATCAGCCCCAGCATTTT	many	TRBV12-3/TRBV12-4	TRBJ1-5	TRBD1
CASSYADEQYF	TGTGCCAGCAGTTACGCGGACGAGCAGTACTTC	NA	TRBV6-5	TRBJ2-7	NA
CSADSGTGRSPLHF	TGCAGTGCTGACTCCGGGACAGGGCGATCACCCCTCCACTTT	many	TRBV20-1	TRBJ1-6	TRBD1
CASSPGQPNTEAFF	TGTGCCAGCAGTCCGGGACAGCCGAACACTGAAGCTTTCTTT	many	TRBV18	TRBJ1-1	TRBD1
CASSRDGTYGYTF	TGTGCCAGCAGCCGGGACGGAACCTATGGCTACACCTTC	many	TRBV2	TRBJ1-2	NA
CSVERTENTEQYF	TGCAGCGTTGAAAGGACAGAGAACACCGAGCAGTACTTC	many	TRBV29-1	TRBJ2-7	NA
CASSHSGRGMNTEAFF	TGTGCCAGCAGCCACTCAGGAAGGGGGATGAACACTGAAGCTTTCTTT	many	TRBV5-8	TRBJ1-1	NA
CASSQDQGTVHGYTF	TGCGCCAGCAGCCAAGATCAGGGGACAGTTCATGGCTACACCTTC	many	TRBV4-1	TRBJ1-2	TRBD1
CASSLASGAVTSTDTQYF	TGTGCTAGCAGCTTAGCCAGCGGAGCCGTAACTAGCACAGATACGCAGTATTTT	many	TRBV7-7	TRBJ2-3	NA
CTTSDRDKITF	TGTACCACCAGTGATCGGGACAAGATTACCTTC	NA	TRBV24-1	TRBJ1-2	NA
CAMRRDRGNTEAFF	TGTGCCATGCGGCGGGACAGGGGTAACACTGAAGCTTTCTTT	many	TRBV6-1	TRBJ1-1	TRBD1
CSAYTGGLGYTF	TGCAGTGCTTATACAGGGGGCCTGGGCTACACCTTC	many	TRBV20-1	TRBJ1-2	TRBD1
CASTGASTDTQYF	TGTGCCAGTACTGGGGCCAGCACAGATACGCAGTATTTT	few	TRBV19	TRBJ2-3	NA